One T cell receptor (beta chain) is described in this entry. This clone was detected ten times or more. Its antigen remains undetermined. No clone much larger than this one lies a single base away; base qualities are absent. The CDR3 spans 13 residues, from the cysteine through the phenylalanine. Only CDR3 DNA remains: 39 bases, in frame from the first base. Via the germline V gene, CDR1 is SGHTA and CDR2 FQGNSA. Cut back by 1 base and 4 bases, the V and J ends lie 7 bases apart. Each donor gave one peripheral blood draw, averaging approximately 110 mL, which was collected into heparinised tubes. Using a panel that included CD45RO, CCR7, CD25, CD127, CD95 and CD27, naive, central memory, regulatory and stem cell-like memory CD4+ T cells were sorted on a BD FACSAria II. Purity was above 95% for every sorted population. PBMCs were isolated immediately by Lymphoprep density gradient centrifugation and stained directly without culture. Samples were stained and sorted in pairs, with one healthy donor and one patient per experiment, so that batch effects were minimized.

The sample originates from a study of beta chain features in type 1 diabetes (dated by TCRdb to the late 2010s). Background for the entire study: Patients and healthy donors did not differ in mean age, gender distribution, total cell number or subset yield. The study compared the TCRB repertoires of sorted circulating CD4+ T cell subsets in recently diagnosed type 1 diabetes patients with those in matched healthy donors. Whereas all 30 or so donors provided naive and central memory subsets, regulatory and stem cell-like memory subsets were isolated from just 8 patients and roughly eight healthy donors. A total of about 100,000,000 sorted cells were examined across all samples, and RNA yield correlated strongly with the number of cells per subset. Study-wide findings and limitations: Because small numbers of individuals were included in the HLA sub-analyses, any influence of HLA type on TCRB rearrangement was left unresolved. Naive, central memory and regulatory TCRB repertoires appeared to be more similar among patients than among healthy donors. In all four CD4+ subsets, TCRB CDR3 length was moderately but significantly shorter in type 1 diabetes patients. At VDJ recombination sites, patients with type 1 diabetes made fewer insertions and deleted more nucleotides, a pattern implying thymic rearrangement abnormalities. PCR might favor shorter templates, but patient and control samples were amplified and corrected together, so any skew would affect both groups equally. Because cDNA was sequenced instead of genomic DNA, activated cells with high expression could be over-represented, although the groups did not differ in activation or CD3 levels.

The entire amount of isolated RNA was reverse transcribed using the High Capacity cDNA Reverse Transcription Kit, so the sequenced TCRB transcripts were expressed ones. Deep immunoSEQ sequencing was applied to naive, central memory and regulatory T cell samples, giving an average of roughly 3.6 million total reads per sample. Sorted cells were lysed in RLT buffer, and RNA was extracted using DNase-treated RNeasy Micro or Mini kits according to cell number. Each cell subset was processed separately to prevent cross-contamination, with patient and healthy donor samples processed together. The immunoSEQ multiplex PCR was used to amplify TCRB sequences from cDNA, yielding 87-bp fragments that span the CDR3 region. Sequencing of the amplicons was performed on the Illumina HiSeq platform. In the authors' own workflow: Synthetic template baselines were used to correct PCR bias computationally, reads within Hamming distance 2 were collapsed together, and singletons that could not be merged were discarded. Reads were aligned against IMGT to assign V, D and J genes, CDR3 length and insertions or deletions at six rearrangement sites. Within each subset, clonotype counts were normalized to sorted cell number, after which true diversity and Gini coefficients were computed with the tcR R package. Repertoire sharing was quantified using the overlap coefficient calculated on TCRB nucleotide sequences. Held by TCRdb, this immuneACCESS table contains in-frame sequences only and omits some clones. Under half of the omission traces to an unresolved V gene where checked; the cause of the rest is unknown. D and trimming come from the DNA, and the V and J calls and clone size come from that table. A total of some 160,000 clones appear in this sample, 6.5% to 10% of them only once. The leading ten clones occupy approximately 0.54% of the sample.

The V and J segments used are TRBV7-2 and TRBJ1-2; no D gene can be assigned with confidence. Sequenced material: central memory CD4+ T cells from blood. This clonotype originated in a woman under 30 with type 1 diabetes. The sequence in DNA is TGTGCCAGCAGCTTAGGAGGCCTCTATGGCTACACCTTC. Its product reads: CASSLGGLYGYTF.